The entry below describes one T cell receptor (beta chain). This clone came up once. Its antigen remains unidentified. No quality values exist for individual bases; no much larger clone is one base distant. From the cysteine through the phenylalanine, the CDR3 covers 17 amino acids. Only CDR3 DNA is held: 51 bases, read in frame from base 1. CDR1 and CDR2 were assigned from the germline V gene (reference sequence) as LNHDA and SQIVND. Trimming removed 6 bases from V and 4 bases from J; the gene matches leave 15 bases unexplained. The sample is drawn from a study of radiation and T cells in renal cell carcinoma (TCRdb year 2020). For context, the study as a whole: Samples came from a clinical trial, in which primary renal cell carcinomas received 15 Gy stereotactic body radiation therapy followed by nephrectomy 4 weeks later. TCR beta sequencing covered 50 to 55 samples in total, comprising around 25 tumors and some 27 peripheral blood samples. In the approximately 58 samples combined, fewer than 5 million unique CDR3 nucleotide sequences were found, encoding 3,000,000 or so unique CDR3 amino acid sequences. The paper as a whole reports these results and caveats: An increase in top tumor clonotypes in blood was observed from baseline to 2 weeks post-radiation, followed by contraction by 4 weeks, which was taken to suggest transient expansion of tumor-resident clones. With a single-armed trial design, the study had no way to address how radiation dose or scheduling affects the TCR repertoire. Because pretreatment tumor biopsies were not available, the baseline intratumoral presence of clonotypes could not be determined. Tracking of blood repertoire dynamics stopped at about 4 weeks after treatment, with no follow-up past that point.

Explained via the paper, the time point label denotes: baseline pretreatment blood. The treatment or condition label of this sample denotes: 15 Gy SBRT to primary tumor, nephrectomy 4 weeks later. To track tumor-enriched clonotypes, serial peripheral blood was sampled from radiation-treated patients at baseline and at 2 weeks and 4 weeks after SBRT. Renal cell carcinoma with clear cell pathology was present in all patients. The QIAamp DNA Blood Mini Kit (Qiagen) was used to prepare genomic DNA for TCR sequencing. Only samples passing all quality control checks were included in the analyses. TCR beta libraries were generated from genomic DNA with the immunoSEQ kit, following the manufacturer's recommendations. To prepare the libraries, a first multiplex PCR with proprietary primers was run, followed by a second PCR that added unique barcodes, and a bead cleanup was done after each round. A positive control reaction and a negative control reaction, both provided in the kit, were run with every batch of samples. The final libraries were assessed on an Agilent 4200 TapeStation D1000 ScreenTape, pooled by volume, and quantified by qPCR. Sequencing ran on an Illumina NextSeq500 with a MidOutput 150-cycle cartridge, using 156 Read1 and 15 Index1 cycles with kit custom primers. The pooled library was loaded at 1.0 pM with approximately 18% PhiX control spiked in. In the paper's pipeline: Vendor-processed data were analyzed in R, with a clonotype defined as all T cells sharing the same CDR3 nucleotide sequence. For clone abundance analyses, frequencies were normalized to the 10,000 most abundant clones per sample. Before analysis, public T cell clones were removed, and these numbered fewer than five per sample on average. A difference in abundance of at least 32-fold between compartments was used to define tumor-enriched and baseline blood-enriched clonotypes. A beta-binomial differential abundance model was used to identify clonotypes that expanded or contracted between blood time points. Tumor-blood repertoire similarity was measured with the Baroni-Urbani and Buser coefficient, and group comparisons used two-tailed Wilcoxon tests in R. TCRdb stores this immuneACCESS table with in-frame sequences only. Part of the clones is absent; in the studies checked, under half of the shortfall reflects unresolved V genes, and no reason is known for the rest. V and J calls and clone size are those listed in that table; D and trimming were worked out from the DNA. For this sample there are approximately 110,000 clones; about four fifths appear just once. Approximately 3% of the sample rests with the top ten.

The source of this sequence is a woman aged 60-70 years with renal cell carcinoma. The specimen comprised blood, sampled from a patient whose treatment included radiotherapy and nephrectomy. This receptor chain uses TRBV19 and TRBJ2-3, and 8 junctional nucleotides match TRBD1. The CDR3 in this case is CASSPGQGGPRSDTQYF. The nucleotide sequence reads TGTGCCAGTAGCCCAGGACAGGGAGGCCCCCGGTCAGATACGCAGTATTTT.